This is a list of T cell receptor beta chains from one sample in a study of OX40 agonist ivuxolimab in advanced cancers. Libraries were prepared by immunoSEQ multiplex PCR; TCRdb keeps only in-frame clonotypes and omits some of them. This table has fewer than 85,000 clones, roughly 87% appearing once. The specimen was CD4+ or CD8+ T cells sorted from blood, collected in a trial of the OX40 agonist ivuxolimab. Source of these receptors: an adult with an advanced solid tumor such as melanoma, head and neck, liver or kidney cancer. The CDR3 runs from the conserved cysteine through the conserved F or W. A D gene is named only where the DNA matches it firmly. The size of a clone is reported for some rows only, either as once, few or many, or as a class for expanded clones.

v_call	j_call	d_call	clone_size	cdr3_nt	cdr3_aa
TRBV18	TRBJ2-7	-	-	TGTGCCAGCTCACCCGGACACCTTCGTGAGCAGTACTTC	CASSPGHLREQYF
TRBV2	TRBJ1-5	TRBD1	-	TGTGCCAGCAGTGCATTCGGGAGGACAGGGGCTAATCAGCCCCAGCATTTT	CASSAFGRTGANQPQHF
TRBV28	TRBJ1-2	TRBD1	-	TGTGCCAGCAGTCCGGGACAGGTTTATGGCTACACCTTC	CASSPGQVYGYTF
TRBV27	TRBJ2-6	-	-	TGTGCCAGCAGTCCCCAGCCGAGGTCTGGGGCCAACGTCCTGACTTTC	CASSPQPRSGANVLTF
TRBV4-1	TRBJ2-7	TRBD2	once	TGCGCCAGCAGCCAGTTAACGGGAGGGCCATTCTTTGCCTACGAGCAGTACTTC	CASSQLTGGPFFAYEQYF
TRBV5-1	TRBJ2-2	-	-	TGCGCCAGCAGCTTCCTGACAGCGAACACCGGGGAGCTGTTTTTT	CASSFLTANTGELFF
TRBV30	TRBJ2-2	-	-	TGTGCCTGGAGGGCCCGCGGGCGGAAGAACACCGGGGAGCTGTTTTTT	CAWRARGRKNTGELFF
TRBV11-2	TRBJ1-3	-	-	TGTGCCAGCAGCTTTCCCAGGGTCGTCGGAAACACCATATATTTT	CASSFPRVVGNTIYF
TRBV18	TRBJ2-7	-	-	TGTGCCAGCTCACCGACCCGGCCGGGGGCCCCTTCCGAGCAGTACTTC	CASSPTRPGAPSEQYF
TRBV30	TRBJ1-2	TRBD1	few	TGTGCCTGGAGTGTATCTACAGGGGGGTATGGCTACACCTTC	CAWSVSTGGYGYTF
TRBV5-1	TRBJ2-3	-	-	TGCGCCAGCAGCCTGAAACCCCCCTCCAATACGCAGTATTTT	CASSLKPPSNTQYF
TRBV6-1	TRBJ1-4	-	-	TGTGCCAGGGGGGGGAGGGAAAAACTGTTTTTT	CARGGREKLFF
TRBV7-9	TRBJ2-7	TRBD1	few	TGTGCCAGCAGCCGACAGGGGGCGGACGAGCAGTACTTC	CASSRQGADEQYF
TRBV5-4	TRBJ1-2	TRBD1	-	TGTGCCAGCAGCCGCGGGACAGGAACTAACTATGGCTACACCTTC	CASSRGTGTNYGYTF
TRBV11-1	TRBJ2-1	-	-	TGTGCCAGCAGCTTAGAAAGGGGCCCTAGCTCCTACAATGAGCAGTTCTTC	CASSLERGPSSYNEQFF
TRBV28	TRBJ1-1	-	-	TGTGCCAGCAGTTTGATCCAGACGAACACTGAAGCTTTCTTT	CASSLIQTNTEAFF
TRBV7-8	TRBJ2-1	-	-	TGTGCCAGCAGCTTAGTCGTGTCCGGCGGGCGCCGCAGTGAGCAGTTCTTC	CASSLVVSGGRRSEQFF
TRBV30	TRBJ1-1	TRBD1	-	TGTGCCTGGAGTGGGACAGGGGGCAGTGAAGCTTTCTTT	CAWSGTGGSEAFF
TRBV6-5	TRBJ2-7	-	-	TGTGCCAGCAGTAGGACAGCAAGGATTGGATACGAGCAGTACTTC	CASSRTARIGYEQYF
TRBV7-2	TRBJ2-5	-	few	TGTGCCAGCAGCTTAGATAGCGGTTCCTGGACCCAGTACTTC	CASSLDSGSWTQYF
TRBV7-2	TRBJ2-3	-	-	TGTGCCAGCAGCTTAGCAATTGTGGGGGGGGCCACAGATACGCAGTATTTT	CASSLAIVGGATDTQYF
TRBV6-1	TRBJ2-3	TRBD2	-	TGTGCCAGCAGTGGGCGTAGCGGGGGGGCCCTAGATACGCAGTATTTT	CASSGRSGGALDTQYF
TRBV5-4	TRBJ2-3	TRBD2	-	TGTGCCAGCAGCTTGTATCAGCGGGAGGGCACAGATACGCAGTATTTT	CASSLYQREGTDTQYF
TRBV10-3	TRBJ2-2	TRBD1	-	TGTGCCATCAGTGGGGACAGGGCGGGCACCGGGGAGCTGTTTTTT	CAISGDRAGTGELFF
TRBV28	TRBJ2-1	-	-	TGTGCCAGCACCATGGCCGCGGGCGGTGAGCAGTTCTTC	CASTMAAGGEQFF
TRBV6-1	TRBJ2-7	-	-	TGTGCCAGCAGTTATGAGGAAGACTACGAGCAGTACTTC	CASSYEEDYEQYF